The clone carrying this T cell receptor beta chain was observed a few times. The entry originates in a study of human T cells and chemical hapten exposure. Unique molecular identifiers were linked by the library to individual cDNA molecules. A single record per CDR3 protein comes from TCRdb applying MiXCR to the RACE reads. The profile covers around 340,000 distinct CDR3 sequences, with roughly 6.9% appearing a single time and about 8% taken by the ten largest. As for time point: patch test 1, 2 weeks after DPC sensitization. Treatment indicated: therapeutic diphenylcyclopropenone sensitization with weekly scalp DPC. The sample in question was whole blood, obtained in connection with sensitization to the hapten diphenylcyclopropenone (DPC). The sequence was collected from a woman under 30 with alopecia areata. Some clones in this sample may be carry-over from other donors' samples.

CDR3 bases: TGTGCCAGCAGCTTGAGCGGGGGGATATACAATGAGCAGTTCTTC. The encoded protein is CASSLSGGIYNEQFF. The chain links TRBV7-6 to TRBJ2-1; 9 bases map to TRBD2. Germline CDR1 SGHVS, CDR2 FNYEAQ. With 3 bases clipped from V and 4 bases from J, the junction kept 4 bases outside the gene matches. The CDR3 contains 15 residues.